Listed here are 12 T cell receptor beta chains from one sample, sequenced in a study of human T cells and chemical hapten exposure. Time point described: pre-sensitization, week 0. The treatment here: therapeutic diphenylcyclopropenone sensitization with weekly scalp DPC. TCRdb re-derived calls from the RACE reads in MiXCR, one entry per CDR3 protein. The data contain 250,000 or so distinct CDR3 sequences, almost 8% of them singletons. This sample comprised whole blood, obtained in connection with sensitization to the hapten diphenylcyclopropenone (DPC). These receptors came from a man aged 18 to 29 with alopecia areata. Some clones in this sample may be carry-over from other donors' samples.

The CDR3 region is CASSQGHRYNEQFF. The CDR3 DNA is TGCGCCAGCAGCCAAGGACACAGGTACAATGAGCAGTTCTTC. The chain carries TRBV4-3 and TRBJ2-1; D possibly corresponds to TRBD1 (5 bases). The length of the CDR3 is 14 residues. The germline gives CDR1 LGHNA, CDR2 YSLEER. V was shortened by 1 base and J by 4 bases, with 8 bases between the two germline ends.

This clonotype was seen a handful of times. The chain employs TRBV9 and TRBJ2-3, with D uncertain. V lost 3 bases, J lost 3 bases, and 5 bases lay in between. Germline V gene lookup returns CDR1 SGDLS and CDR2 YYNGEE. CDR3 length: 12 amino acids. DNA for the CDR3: TGTGCCAGCAGCGCTTTGACAGATACGCAGTATTTT. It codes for CASSALTDTQYF.

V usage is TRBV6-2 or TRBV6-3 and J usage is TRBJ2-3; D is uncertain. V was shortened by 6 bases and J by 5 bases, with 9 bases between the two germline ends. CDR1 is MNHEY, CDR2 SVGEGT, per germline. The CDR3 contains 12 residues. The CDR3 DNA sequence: TGTGCCAGCAGGGAGTCGGAAGATACGCAGTATTTT. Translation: CASRESEDTQYF.

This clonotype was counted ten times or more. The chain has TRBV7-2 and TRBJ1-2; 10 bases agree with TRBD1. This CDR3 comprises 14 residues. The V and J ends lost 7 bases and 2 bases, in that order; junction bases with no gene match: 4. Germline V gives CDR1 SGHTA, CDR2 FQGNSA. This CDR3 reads CASTGTGANYGYTF. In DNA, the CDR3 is TGTGCCAGCACCGGGACAGGGGCCAACTATGGCTACACCTTC.

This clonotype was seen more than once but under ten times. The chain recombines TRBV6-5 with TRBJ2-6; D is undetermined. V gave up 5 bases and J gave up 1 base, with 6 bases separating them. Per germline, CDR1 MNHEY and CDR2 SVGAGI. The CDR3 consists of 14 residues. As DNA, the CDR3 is TGTGCCAGCAGTAAATCGTCTGGGGCCAACGTCCTGACTTTC. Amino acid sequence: CASSKSSGANVLTF.

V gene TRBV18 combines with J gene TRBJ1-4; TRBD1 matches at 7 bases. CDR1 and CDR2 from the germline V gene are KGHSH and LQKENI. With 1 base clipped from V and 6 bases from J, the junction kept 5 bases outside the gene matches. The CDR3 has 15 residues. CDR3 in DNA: TGTGCCAGCTCACCACACAGGGGCAAGGATGAAAAACTGTTTTTT. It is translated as CASSPHRGKDEKLFF. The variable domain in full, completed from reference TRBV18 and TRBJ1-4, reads NAGVMQNPRHLVRRRGQEARLRCSPMKGHSHVYWYRQLPEEGLKFMVYLQKENIIDESGMPKERFSAEFPKEGPSILRIQQVVRGDSAAYFCASSPHRGKDEKLFFGSGTQLSVL.

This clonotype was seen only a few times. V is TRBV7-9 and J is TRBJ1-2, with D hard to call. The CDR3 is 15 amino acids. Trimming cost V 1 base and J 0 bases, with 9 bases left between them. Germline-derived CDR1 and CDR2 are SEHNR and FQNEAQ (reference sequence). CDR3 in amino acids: CASSLEGLTNYGYTF. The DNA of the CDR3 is TGTGCCAGCAGCTTAGAAGGATTGACTAACTATGGCTACACCTTC. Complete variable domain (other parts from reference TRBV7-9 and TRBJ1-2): DTGVSQNPRHKITKRGQNVTFRCDPISEHNRLYWYRQTLGQGPEFLTYFQNEAQLEKSRLLSDRFSAERPKGSFSTLEIQRTEQGDSAMYLCASSLEGLTNYGYTFGSGTRLTVV.

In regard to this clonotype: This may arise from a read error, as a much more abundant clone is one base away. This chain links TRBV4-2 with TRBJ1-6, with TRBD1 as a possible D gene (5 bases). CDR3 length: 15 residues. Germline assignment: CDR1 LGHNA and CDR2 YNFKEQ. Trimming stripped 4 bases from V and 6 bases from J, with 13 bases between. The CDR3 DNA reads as TGTGCCAGCAGCCGGGCCGGGAGGGGTAATTCACCCCTCCACTTT. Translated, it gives CASSRAGRGNSPLHF.

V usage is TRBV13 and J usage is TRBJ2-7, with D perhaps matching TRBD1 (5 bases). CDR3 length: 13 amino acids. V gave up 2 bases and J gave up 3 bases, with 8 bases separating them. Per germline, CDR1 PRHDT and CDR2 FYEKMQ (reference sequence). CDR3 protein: CASSLRQGYEQYV. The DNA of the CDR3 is TGTGCCAGCAGCTTACGCCAGGGCTACGAGCAGTACGTC.

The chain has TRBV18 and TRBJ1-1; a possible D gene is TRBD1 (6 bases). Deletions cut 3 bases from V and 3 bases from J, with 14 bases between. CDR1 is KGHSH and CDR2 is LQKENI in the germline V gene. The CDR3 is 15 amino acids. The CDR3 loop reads CASSPRGRGDTEAFF. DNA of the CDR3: TGTGCCAGCTCACCTAGAGGCAGGGGTGACACTGAAGCTTTCTTT.

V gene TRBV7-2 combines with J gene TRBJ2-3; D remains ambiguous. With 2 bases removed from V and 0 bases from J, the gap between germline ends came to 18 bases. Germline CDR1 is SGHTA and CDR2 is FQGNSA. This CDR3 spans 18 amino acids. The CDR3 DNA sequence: TGTGCCAGCAGCTTATCCCTCAGCAGACTCCCTAGCACAGATACGCAGTATTTT. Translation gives CASSLSLSRLPSTDTQYF.

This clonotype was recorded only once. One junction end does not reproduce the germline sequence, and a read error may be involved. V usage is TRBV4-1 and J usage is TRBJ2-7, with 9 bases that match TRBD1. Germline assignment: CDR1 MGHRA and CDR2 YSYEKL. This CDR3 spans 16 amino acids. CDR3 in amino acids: CASTKGQGREGYEQHF. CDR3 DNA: TGCGCCAGCACCAAAGGACAGGGGCGAGAAGGGTACGAGCAGCACTTC.